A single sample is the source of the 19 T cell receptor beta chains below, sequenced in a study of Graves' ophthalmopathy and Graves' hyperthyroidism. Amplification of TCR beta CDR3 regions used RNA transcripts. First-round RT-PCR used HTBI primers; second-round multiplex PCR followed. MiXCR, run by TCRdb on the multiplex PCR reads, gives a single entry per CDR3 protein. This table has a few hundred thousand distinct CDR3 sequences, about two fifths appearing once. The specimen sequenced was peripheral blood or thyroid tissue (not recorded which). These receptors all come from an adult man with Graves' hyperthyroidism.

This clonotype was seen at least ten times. The CDR3 sequence: CASSLALSTEAFF. CDR3 nucleotides: TGTGCCAGCAGCTTAGCGCTCAGCACTGAAGCTTTCTTT. The rearrangement uses TRBV7-2 and TRBJ1-1; D not resolved. V shed 0 bases and J shed 4 bases, with 6 bases lying between them. The germline gives CDR1 SGHTA, CDR2 FQGNSA. CDR3 length equals 13 residues.

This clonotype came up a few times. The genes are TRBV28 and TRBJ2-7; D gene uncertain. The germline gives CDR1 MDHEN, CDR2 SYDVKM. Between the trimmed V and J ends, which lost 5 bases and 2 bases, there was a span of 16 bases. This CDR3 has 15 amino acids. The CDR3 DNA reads TGTGCCAGCAGTAGTCCGGGTGGCCCTACCTACGAGCAGTACTTC. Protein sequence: CASSSPGGPTYEQYF. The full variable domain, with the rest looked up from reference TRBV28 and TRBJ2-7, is DVKVTQSSRYLVKRTGEKVFLECVQDMDHENMFWYRQDPGLGLRLIYFSYDVKMKEKGDIPEGYSVSREKKERFSLILESASTNQTSMYLCASSSPGGPTYEQYFGPGTRLTVT.

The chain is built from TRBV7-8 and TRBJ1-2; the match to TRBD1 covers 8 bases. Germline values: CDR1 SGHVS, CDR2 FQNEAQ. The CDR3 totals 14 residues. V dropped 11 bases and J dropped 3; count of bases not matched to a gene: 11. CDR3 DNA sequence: TGTGCCTGGAGCGGGACAGGCGAATACTATGGCTACACCTTC. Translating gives CAWSGTGEYYGYTF.

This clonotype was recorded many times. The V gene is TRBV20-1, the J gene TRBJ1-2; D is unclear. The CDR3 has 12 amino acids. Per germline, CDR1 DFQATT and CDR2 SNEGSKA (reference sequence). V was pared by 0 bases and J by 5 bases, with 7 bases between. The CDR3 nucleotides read TGCAGTGCTAGAGATGGCCAGTATGGCTACACCTTC. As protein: CSARDGQYGYTF.

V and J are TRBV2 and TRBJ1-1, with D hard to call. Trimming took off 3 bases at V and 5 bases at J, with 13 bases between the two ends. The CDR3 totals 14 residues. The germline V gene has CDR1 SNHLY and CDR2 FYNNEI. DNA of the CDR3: TGTGCCAGCAGTGATGGTTTAGGGAGGACTGAAGCTTTCTTT. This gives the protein CASSDGLGRTEAFF.

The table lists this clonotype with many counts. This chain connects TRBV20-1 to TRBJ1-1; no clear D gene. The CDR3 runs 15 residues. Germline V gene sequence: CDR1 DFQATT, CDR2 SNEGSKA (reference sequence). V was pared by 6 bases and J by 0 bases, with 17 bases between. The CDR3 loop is CSAKDRGTLNTEAFF. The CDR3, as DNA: TGCAGTGCCAAAGACCGGGGAACCTTGAACACTGAAGCTTTCTTT.

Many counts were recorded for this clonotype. The CDR3 sequence is CASRGAFYPYEQYF. The CDR3 DNA is TGTGCCAGCAGGGGGGCCTTCTACCCCTACGAGCAGTACTTC. The chain carries TRBV11-2 and TRBJ2-7; D might be TRBD1 (6 bases). The V and J ends lost 6 bases and 2 bases respectively, with 14 bases between them. This CDR3 region has 14 residues. Per germline, CDR1 SGHAT and CDR2 FQNNGV.

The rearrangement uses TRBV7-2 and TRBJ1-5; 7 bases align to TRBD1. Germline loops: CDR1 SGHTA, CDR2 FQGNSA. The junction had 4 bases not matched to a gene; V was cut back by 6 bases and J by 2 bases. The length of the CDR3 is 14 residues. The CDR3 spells CASSKGAGNQPQHF. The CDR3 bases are TGTGCCAGCAGTAAGGGGGCGGGCAATCAGCCCCAGCATTTT.

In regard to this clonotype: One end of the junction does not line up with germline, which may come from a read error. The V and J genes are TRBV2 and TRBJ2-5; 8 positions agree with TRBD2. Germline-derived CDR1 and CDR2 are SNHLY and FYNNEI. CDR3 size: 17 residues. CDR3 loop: CATSDPPGTRDRETQYF. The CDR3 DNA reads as TGTGCCACCAGTGACCCCCCCGGGACTAGGGATCGAGAGACCCAGTACTTC.

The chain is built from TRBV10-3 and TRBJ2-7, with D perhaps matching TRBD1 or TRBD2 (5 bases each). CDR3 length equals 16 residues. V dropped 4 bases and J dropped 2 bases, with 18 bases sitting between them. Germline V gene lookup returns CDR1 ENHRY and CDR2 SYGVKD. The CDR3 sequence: CAISGGGQGTPYEQYF. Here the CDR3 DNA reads TGTGCCATCAGTGGCGGCGGGCAGGGAACCCCCTACGAGCAGTACTTC.

DNA of the CDR3: TGCAGCGCCCTTAGGGGGGGGGTTAAGGCTGAAGCTTTCTTT. It translates to CSALRGGVKAEAFF. The rearrangement uses TRBV29-1 and TRBJ1-1; perhaps TRBD1 as D (6 bases). Per the germline V gene, CDR1 is SQVTM and CDR2 is ANQGSEA. Deletions cut 7 bases from V and 6 bases from J, with 21 bases between. The CDR3 consists of 14 residues. Together with reference TRBV29-1 and TRBJ1-1, the CDR3 gives the full variable domain: SAVISQKPSRDICQRGTSLTIQCQVDSQVTMMFWYRQQPGQSLTLIATANQGSEATYESGFVIDKFPISRPNLTFSTLTVSNMSPEDSSIYLCSALRGGVKAEAFFGQGTRLTVV.

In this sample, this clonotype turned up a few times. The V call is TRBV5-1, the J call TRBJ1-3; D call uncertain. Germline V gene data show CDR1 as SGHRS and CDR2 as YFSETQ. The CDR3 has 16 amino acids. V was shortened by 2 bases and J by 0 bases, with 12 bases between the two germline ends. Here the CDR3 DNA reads TGCGCCAGCAGCTTATTACAGTCAAACTCTGGAAACACCATATATTTT. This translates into CASSLLQSNSGNTIYF.

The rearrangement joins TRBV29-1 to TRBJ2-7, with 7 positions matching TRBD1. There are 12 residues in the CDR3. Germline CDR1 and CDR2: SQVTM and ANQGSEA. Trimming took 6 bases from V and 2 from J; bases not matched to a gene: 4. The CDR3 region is CSVMTGPYEQYF. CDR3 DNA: TGCAGCGTCATGACAGGGCCCTACGAGCAGTACTTC.

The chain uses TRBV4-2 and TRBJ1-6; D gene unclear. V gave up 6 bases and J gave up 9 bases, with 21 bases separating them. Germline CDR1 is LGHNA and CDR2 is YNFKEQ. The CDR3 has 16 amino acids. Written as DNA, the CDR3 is TGTGCCAGCAGGTACGAGGTACGGGGAGGTATTTCACCCCTCCACTTT. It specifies CASRYEVRGGISPLHF.

For the CDR3, the DNA is TGTGCCTGGAGTGTTTGGGGCGGCGAAGAGACCCAGTACTTC. It yields the protein CAWSVWGGEETQYF. The gene calls are TRBV30 and TRBJ2-5; D perhaps matches TRBD1 (5 bases). From germline, CDR1 is GTSNPN and CDR2 SVGIG (reference sequence). The CDR3 extends over 14 amino acids. Trimming stripped 0 bases from V and 3 bases from J, with 11 bases between. The full variable domain, its missing parts supplied by reference TRBV30 and TRBJ2-5, is SQTIHQWPATLVQPVGSPLSLECTVEGTSNPNLYWYRQAAGRGLQLLFYSVGIGQISSEVPQNLSASRPQDRQFILSSKKLLLSDSGFYLCAWSVWGGEETQYFGPGTRLLVL.

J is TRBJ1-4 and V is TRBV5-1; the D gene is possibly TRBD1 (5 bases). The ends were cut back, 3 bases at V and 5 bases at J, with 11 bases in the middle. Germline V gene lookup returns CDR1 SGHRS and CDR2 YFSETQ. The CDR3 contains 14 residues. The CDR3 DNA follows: TGCGCCAGCAGCTCGGGGGGATACAATGAAAAACTGTTTTTT. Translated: CASSSGGYNEKLFF.

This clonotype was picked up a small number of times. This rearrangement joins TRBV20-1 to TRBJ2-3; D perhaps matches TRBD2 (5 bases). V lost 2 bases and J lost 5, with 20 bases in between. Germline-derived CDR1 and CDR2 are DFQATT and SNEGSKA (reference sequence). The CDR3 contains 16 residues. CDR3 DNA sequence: TGCAGTGCTAGACCCCCAGGACTGAGAGTGGGAGATACGCAGTATTTT. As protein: CSARPPGLRVGDTQYF.

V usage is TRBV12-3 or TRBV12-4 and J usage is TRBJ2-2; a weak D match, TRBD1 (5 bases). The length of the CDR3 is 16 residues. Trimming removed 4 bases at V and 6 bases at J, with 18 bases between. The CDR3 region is CASSSPGVRAAGELFF. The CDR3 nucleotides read TGTGCCAGCAGTTCACCGGGCGTCAGGGCAGCCGGGGAGCTGTTTTTT.

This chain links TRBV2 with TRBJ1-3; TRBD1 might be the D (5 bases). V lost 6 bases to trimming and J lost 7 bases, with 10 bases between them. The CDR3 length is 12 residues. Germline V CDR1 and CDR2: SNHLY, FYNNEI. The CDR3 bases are TGTGCCAGCAGAGGGACGACGAACACCATATATTTT. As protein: CASRGTTNTIYF.